The rows below give T cell receptor beta chains drawn from one sample of a study of regulatory T cells in long-lasting Graves disease. TCRdb ran MiXCR on the multiplex PCR reads and lists one entry per CDR3 protein. The data contain under 300,000 distinct CDR3 sequences, 20% to 25% of them singletons. Sequenced material: peripheral blood mononuclear cells (PBMCs), taken at new diagnosis, from a patient treated with antithyroid drugs. Receptor source: a female donor with Graves disease. CDR3s include the opening cysteine and the closing phenylalanine or tryptophan. D genes are given only for firm matches. Expanded clones get a size class; other rows say once, few or many, or leave the size out.

>many|TRBJ2-4|18|TRBV5-1|-
CASSPGGRQGLAKNIQYF
TGCGCCAGCAGCCCCGGGGGGAGACAGGGCCTAGCCAAAAACATTCAGTACTTC
>many|TRBJ2-4|17|TRBV3-1|TRBD2
CASSSQPSAGPKNIQYF
TGTGCCAGCAGTTCTCAACCCTCAGCGGGACCCAAAAACATTCAGTACTTC
>many|TRBJ1-2|13|TRBV2|-
CASSDRPDAGYTF
TGTGCCAGCAGTGATCGTCCGGACGCTGGCTACACCTTC
>many|TRBJ2-3|16|TRBV5-1|TRBD2
CASSLGTSGRVDTQYF
TGCGCCAGCAGCTTGGGGACTAGCGGGAGAGTAGATACGCAGTATTTT
>-|TRBJ2-7|15|TRBV5-1|TRBD2
CASSLELAGSHEQYF
TGCGCCAGCAGCTTGGAACTAGCGGGGTCCCACGAGCAGTACTTC
>many|TRBJ2-3|16|TRBV5-5|-
CASSSAAVSGTDTQYF
TGTGCCAGCAGCTCGGCGGCGGTATCGGGCACAGATACGCAGTATTTT
>many|TRBJ2-1|14|TRBV20-1|TRBD2
CSARRAGGHDEQFF
TGCAGTGCTAGAAGAGCGGGGGGGCACGATGAGCAGTTCTTC
>many|TRBJ2-5|14|TRBV24-1|-
CATSDGRLQETQYF
TGTGCCACCAGTGATGGCCGCCTCCAAGAGACCCAGTACTTC
>many|TRBJ1-6|12|TRBV12-3/TRBV12-4|-
CASSLGNSPLHF
TGTGCCAGCAGTTTGGGGAATTCACCCCTCCACTTT
>-|TRBJ2-3|14|TRBV10-2|-
CASRARDSTDTQYF
TGCGCCAGCAGGGCTCGCGATTCCACAGATACGCAGTATTTT
>once|TRBJ2-5|16|TRBV7-2|TRBD2
CASSLTSGRIGETQYF
TGTGCCAGCAGCTTAACTAGCGGGAGGATCGGAGAGACCCAGTACTTC
>many|TRBJ2-2|14|TRBV7-9|-
CASSLTKDTGELFF
TGTGCCAGCAGCTTGACTAAGGACACCGGGGAGCTGTTTTTT
>many|TRBJ2-7|14|TRBV5-1|TRBD1
CASSFGTGAYEQYF
TGCGCCAGCAGCTTTGGGACAGGGGCCTACGAGCAGTACTTC
>many|TRBJ2-5|17|TRBV2|-
CASSELARTTYQETQYF
TGTGCCAGCAGTGAATTAGCACGGACCACGTACCAAGAGACCCAGTACTTC
>many|TRBJ2-1|15|TRBV11-3|TRBD2
CASSLGAGAYNEQFF
TGTGCCAGCAGCTTAGGGGCGGGAGCCTACAATGAGCAGTTCTTC
>few|TRBJ2-3|16|TRBV20-1|-
CSASPWRGGRPDTQYF
TGCAGTGCTAGCCCCTGGAGAGGGGGGCGCCCAGATACGCAGTATTTT
>many|TRBJ2-4|15|TRBV28|-
CASSSGGWTKNIQYF
TGTGCCAGCAGTTCGGGTGGGTGGACCAAAAACATTCAGTACTTC
>many|TRBJ2-7|16|TRBV11-2|TRBD1
CASSPPPGQGNHEQYF
TGTGCCAGCAGCCCACCCCCGGGACAGGGTAACCACGAGCAGTACTTC
>many|TRBJ2-4|14|TRBV6-2/TRBV6-3|-
CASSPGPNRNIQYF
TGTGCCAGCAGCCCAGGGCCGAATCGTAACATTCAGTACTTC
>many|TRBJ2-2|15|TRBV5-8|-
CASRHYKTNTGELFF
TGTGCCAGCAGACACTACAAAACGAACACCGGGGAGCTGTTTTTT
>few|TRBJ2-1|14|TRBV6-4|TRBD2
CASSDLAGDNEQFF
TGTGCCAGCAGTGACCTAGCGGGGGACAATGAGCAGTTCTTC
>once|TRBJ2-7|13|TRBV29-1|-
CSVEARSGYEQYF
TGCAGCGTTGAAGCCCGGTCGGGCTACGAGCAGTACTTC
>many|TRBJ2-3|14|TRBV7-7|-
CASSPGTFTDTQYF
TGTGCCAGCAGCCCAGGGACGTTTACAGATACGCAGTATTTT
>-|TRBJ2-3|15|TRBV24-1|TRBD2
CATSDLLAGGDTQYF
TGTGCCACCAGTGATTTGCTAGCGGGGGGAGATACGCAGTATTTT
>many|TRBJ2-3|14|TRBV12-3/TRBV12-4|-
CASRTDGGPDTQYF
TGTGCCAGCAGAACGGACGGAGGCCCAGATACGCAGTATTTT
>many|TRBJ2-1|11|TRBV28|-
CASRGRNEQFF
TGTGCCAGCAGGGGTCGGAATGAGCAGTTCTTC
>-|TRBJ1-2|10|TRBV3-1|-
CASSQEYTIF
TGTGCCAGCAGCCAAGAATACACCATCTTC
>-|TRBJ2-7|15|TRBV20-1|-
CSARDSGSGREEQYF
TGCAGTGCTAGAGATAGTGGTAGCGGCAGGGAGGAGCAGTACTTC
>-|TRBJ2-3|13|TRBV19|-
CASAQGRGDTQYF
TGTGCCAGCGCACAGGGGAGGGGAGATACGCAGTATTTT
>many|TRBJ2-3|14|TRBV6-1|-
CASGLGRFTDTQYF
TGTGCCAGCGGGTTGGGGCGGTTCACAGATACGCAGTATTTT
>many|TRBJ1-2|15|TRBV7-2|-
CASSYEGPSYYGYTF
TGTGCCAGCAGCTACGAGGGACCGAGCTACTATGGCTACACCTTC
>many|TRBJ1-4|15|TRBV6-2/TRBV6-3|TRBD1
CASSYLGQGSEKLFF
TGTGCCAGCAGTTACCTGGGACAGGGTAGTGAAAAACTGTTTTTT
>many|TRBJ2-7|16|TRBV6-9|-
CASSYITGHNSYEQYF
TGTGCCAGCAGTTATATAACAGGGCACAACTCCTACGAGCAGTACTTC
>many|TRBJ2-7|13|TRBV7-3|-
CASSLSVPYEQYF
TGTGCCAGCAGCCTCTCTGTCCCGTACGAGCAGTACTTC
>many|TRBJ2-7|15|TRBV29-1|-
CSVEFSVSPPYEQYF
TGCAGCGTTGAATTTAGCGTAAGCCCTCCCTACGAGCAGTACTTC
>many|TRBJ1-6|17|TRBV13|-
CASSQSSAGRTNSPLHF
TGTGCCAGCAGCCAATCGTCGGCGGGACGGACGAATTCACCCCTCCACTTT
>many|TRBJ1-6|15|TRBV20-1|-
CSARPGGEGNSPLHF
TGCAGTGCTAGACCCGGGGGCGAGGGGAATTCACCCCTCCACTTT
>once|TRBJ1-2|14|TRBV6-2/TRBV6-3|-
CASSFGGTLNGYTF
TGTGCCAGCAGTTTCGGGGGGACCTTAAATGGCTACACCTTC
>many|TRBJ1-2|17|TRBV7-2|TRBD1
CASSLVGGRQGSYGYTF
TGTGCCAGCAGCTTAGTGGGGGGGAGACAGGGTAGCTATGGCTACACCTTC
>many|TRBJ2-3|13|TRBV20-1|TRBD2
CSAKRDATDTQYF
TGCAGTGCGAAGCGGGACGCCACAGATACGCAGTATTTT
>few|TRBJ1-1|15|TRBV5-6|-
CASSLVPGSSTEAFF
TGTGCCAGCAGCTTGGTCCCAGGGTCATCTACTGAAGCTTTCTTT
>many|TRBJ2-3|14|TRBV7-3|-
CASSLTDFTDTQYF
TGTGCCAGCAGCTTGACGGACTTCACAGATACGCAGTATTTT